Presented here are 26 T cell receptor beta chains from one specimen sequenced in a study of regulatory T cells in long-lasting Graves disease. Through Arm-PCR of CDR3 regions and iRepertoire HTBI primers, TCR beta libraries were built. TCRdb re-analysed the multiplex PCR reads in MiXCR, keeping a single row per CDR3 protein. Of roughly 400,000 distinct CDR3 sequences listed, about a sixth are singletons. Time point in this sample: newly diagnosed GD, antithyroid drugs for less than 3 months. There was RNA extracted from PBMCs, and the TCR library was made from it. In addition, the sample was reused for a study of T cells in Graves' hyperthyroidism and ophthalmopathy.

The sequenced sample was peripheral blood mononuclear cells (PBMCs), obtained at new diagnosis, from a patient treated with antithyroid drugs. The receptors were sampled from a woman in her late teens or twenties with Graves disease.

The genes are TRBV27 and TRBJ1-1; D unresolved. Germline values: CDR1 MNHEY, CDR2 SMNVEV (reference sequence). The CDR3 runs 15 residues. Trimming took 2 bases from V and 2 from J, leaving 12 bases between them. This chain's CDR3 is CASSLAVDFNTEAFF. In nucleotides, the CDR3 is TGTGCCAGCAGTTTAGCGGTCGACTTCAACACTGAAGCTTTCTTT.

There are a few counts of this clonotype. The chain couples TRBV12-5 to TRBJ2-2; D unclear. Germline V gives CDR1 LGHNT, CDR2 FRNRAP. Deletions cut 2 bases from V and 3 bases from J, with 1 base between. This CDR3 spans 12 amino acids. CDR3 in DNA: TGTGCTAGTGGTTTGCACACCGGGGAGCTGTTTTTT. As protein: CASGLHTGELFF.

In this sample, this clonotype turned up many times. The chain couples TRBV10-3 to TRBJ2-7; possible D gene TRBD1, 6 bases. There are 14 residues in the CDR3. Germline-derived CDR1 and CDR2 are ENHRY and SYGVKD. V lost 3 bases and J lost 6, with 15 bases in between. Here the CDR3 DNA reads TGTGCCATCAGTGAACAGGGCGGAATAGGCGAGCAGTACTTC. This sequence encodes CAISEQGGIGEQYF.

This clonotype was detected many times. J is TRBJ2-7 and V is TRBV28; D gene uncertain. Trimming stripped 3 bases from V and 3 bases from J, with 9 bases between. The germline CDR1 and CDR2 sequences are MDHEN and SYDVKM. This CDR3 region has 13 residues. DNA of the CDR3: TGTGCCAGCAGTTTGAACGGGTTCTACGAGCAGTACTTC. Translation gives CASSLNGFYEQYF.

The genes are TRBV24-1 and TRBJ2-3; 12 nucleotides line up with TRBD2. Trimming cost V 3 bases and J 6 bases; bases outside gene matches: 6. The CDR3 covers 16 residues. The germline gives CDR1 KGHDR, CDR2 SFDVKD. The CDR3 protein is CATSDPQTSGRDTQYF. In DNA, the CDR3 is TGTGCCACCAGTGATCCCCAAACTAGCGGGAGGGATACGCAGTATTTT.

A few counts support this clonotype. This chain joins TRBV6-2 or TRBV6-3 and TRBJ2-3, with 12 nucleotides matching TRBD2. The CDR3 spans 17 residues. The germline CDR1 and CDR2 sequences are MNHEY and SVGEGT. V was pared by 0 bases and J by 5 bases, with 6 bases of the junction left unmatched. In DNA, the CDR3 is TGTGCCAGCAGTTACTCCCGACTAGCGGGAGTGGTAGATACGCAGTATTTT. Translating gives CASSYSRLAGVVDTQYF.

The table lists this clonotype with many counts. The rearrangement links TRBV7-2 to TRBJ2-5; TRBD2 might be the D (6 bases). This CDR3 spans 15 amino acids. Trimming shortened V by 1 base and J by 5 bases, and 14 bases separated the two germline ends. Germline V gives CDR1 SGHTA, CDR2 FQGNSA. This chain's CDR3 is CASSLDGGSWETQYF. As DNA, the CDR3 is TGTGCCAGCAGCTTAGACGGAGGGAGTTGGGAGACCCAGTACTTC.

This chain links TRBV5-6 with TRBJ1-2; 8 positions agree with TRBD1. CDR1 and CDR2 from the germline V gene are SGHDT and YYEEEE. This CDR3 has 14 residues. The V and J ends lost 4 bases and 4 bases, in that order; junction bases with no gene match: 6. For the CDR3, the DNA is TGTGCCAGCAGCCTGGACAGGGAAGTCTATGGCTACACCTTC. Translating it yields CASSLDREVYGYTF.

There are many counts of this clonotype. This chain's CDR3 is CASSTSGVQFF. DNA for the CDR3: TGTGCCAGCAGCACTAGCGGAGTGCAGTTCTTC. The chain employs TRBV2 and TRBJ2-1; TRBD2 matches 8 bases. Trimming at V came to 6 bases and at J to 12 bases, leaving 4 bases not matched to a gene. Germline CDR1 SNHLY, CDR2 FYNNEI. The CDR3 is made up of 11 amino acids.

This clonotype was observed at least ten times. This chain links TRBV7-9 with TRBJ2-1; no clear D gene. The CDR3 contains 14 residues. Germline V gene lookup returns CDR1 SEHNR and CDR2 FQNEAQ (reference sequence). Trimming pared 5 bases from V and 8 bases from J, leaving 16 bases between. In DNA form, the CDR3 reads TGTGCCAGCAGCCCCGCCGGACCAAGGCATGAGCAGTTCTTC. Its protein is CASSPAGPRHEQFF. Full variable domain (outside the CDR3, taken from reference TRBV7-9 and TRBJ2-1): DTGVSQNPRHKITKRGQNVTFRCDPISEHNRLYWYRQTLGQGPEFLTYFQNEAQLEKSRLLSDRFSAERPKGSFSTLEIQRTEQGDSAMYLCASSPAGPRHEQFFGPGTRLTVL.

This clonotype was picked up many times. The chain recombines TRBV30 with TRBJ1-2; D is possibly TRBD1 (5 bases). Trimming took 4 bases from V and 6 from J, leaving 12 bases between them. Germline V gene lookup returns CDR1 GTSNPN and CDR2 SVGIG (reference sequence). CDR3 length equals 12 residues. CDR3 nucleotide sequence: TGTGCCTGGACTTGGCAGGGACATGGCTACACCTTC. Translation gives CAWTWQGHGYTF.

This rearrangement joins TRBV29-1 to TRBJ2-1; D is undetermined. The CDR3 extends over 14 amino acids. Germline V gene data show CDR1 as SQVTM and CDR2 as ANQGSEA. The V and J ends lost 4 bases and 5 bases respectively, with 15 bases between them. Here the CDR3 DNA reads TGCAGCGTTGCGTGGCGGATTGGTCACAATGAGCAGTTCTTC. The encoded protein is CSVAWRIGHNEQFF.

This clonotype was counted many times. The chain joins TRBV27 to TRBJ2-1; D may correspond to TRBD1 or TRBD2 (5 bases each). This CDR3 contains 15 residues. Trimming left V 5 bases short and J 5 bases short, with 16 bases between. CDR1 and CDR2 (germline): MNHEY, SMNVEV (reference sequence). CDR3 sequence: CASSNRDLGDNEQFF. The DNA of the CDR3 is TGTGCCAGCAGTAACCGGGACCTAGGGGACAATGAGCAGTTCTTC.

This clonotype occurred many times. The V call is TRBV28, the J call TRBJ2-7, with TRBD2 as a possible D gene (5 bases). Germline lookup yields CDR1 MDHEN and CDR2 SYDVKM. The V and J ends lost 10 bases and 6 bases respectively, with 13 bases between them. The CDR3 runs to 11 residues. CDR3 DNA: TGTGCCACACGGGGAGCCCCCGAGCAGTACTTC. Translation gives CATRGAPEQYF.

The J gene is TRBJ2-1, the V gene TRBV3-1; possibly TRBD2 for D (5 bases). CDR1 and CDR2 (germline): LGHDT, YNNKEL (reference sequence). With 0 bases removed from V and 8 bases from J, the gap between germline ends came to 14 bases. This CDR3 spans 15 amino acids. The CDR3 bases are TGTGCCAGCAGCCAAGATCTGCTACCCGGGGATGAGCAGTTCTTC. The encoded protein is CASSQDLLPGDEQFF.

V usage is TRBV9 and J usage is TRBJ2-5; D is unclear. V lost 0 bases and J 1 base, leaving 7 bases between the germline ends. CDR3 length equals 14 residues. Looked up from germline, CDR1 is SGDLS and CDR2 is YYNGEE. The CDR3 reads CASSVEVSQETQYF. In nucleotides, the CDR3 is TGTGCCAGCAGCGTAGAAGTATCCCAAGAGACCCAGTACTTC.

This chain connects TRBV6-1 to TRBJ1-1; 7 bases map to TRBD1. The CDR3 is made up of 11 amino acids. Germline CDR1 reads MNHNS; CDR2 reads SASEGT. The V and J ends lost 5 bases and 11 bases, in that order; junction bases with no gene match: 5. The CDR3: CASSTAGGAFF. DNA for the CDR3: TGTGCCAGCAGTACCGCAGGGGGGGCTTTCTTT.

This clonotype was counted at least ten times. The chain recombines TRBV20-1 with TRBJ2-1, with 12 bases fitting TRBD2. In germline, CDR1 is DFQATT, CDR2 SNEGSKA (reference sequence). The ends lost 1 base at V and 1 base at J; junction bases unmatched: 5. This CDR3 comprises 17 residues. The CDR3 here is CSARGSSGRESYNEQFF. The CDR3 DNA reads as TGCAGTGCTAGAGGTTCTAGCGGGAGGGAATCCTACAATGAGCAGTTCTTC.

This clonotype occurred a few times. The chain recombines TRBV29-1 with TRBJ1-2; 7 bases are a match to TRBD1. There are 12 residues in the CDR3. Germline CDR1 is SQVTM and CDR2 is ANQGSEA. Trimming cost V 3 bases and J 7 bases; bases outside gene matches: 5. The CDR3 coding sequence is TGCAGCGTTGACCGCCAGGGGGGTGGCTACACCTTC. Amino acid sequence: CSVDRQGGGYTF. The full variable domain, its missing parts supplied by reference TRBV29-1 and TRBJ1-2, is SAVISQKPSRDICQRGTSLTIQCQVDSQVTMMFWYRQQPGQSLTLIATANQGSEATYESGFVIDKFPISRPNLTFSTLTVSNMSPEDSSIYLCSVDRQGGGYTFGSGTRLTVV.

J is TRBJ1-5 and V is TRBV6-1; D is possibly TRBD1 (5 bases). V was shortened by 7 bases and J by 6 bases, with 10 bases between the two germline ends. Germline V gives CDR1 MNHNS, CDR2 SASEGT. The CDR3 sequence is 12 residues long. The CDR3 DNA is TGTGCCAGCAAAGGGGCCAGTCAGCCCCAGCATTTT. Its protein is CASKGASQPQHF.

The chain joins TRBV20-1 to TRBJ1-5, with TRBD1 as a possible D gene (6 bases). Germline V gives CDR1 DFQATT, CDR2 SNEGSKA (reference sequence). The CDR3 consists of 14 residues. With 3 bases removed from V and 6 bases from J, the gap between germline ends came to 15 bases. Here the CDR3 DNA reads TGCAGTGCTAGGGCTGCAGGGGAGAGTCAGCCCCAGCATTTT. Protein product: CSARAAGESQPQHF.

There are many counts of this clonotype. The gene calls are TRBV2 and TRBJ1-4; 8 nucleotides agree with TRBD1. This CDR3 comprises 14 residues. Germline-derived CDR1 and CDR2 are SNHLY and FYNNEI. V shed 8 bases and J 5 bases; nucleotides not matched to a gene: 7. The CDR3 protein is CASYRGSLNEKLFF. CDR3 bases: TGTGCCAGCTACAGGGGGTCACTGAATGAAAAACTGTTTTTT.

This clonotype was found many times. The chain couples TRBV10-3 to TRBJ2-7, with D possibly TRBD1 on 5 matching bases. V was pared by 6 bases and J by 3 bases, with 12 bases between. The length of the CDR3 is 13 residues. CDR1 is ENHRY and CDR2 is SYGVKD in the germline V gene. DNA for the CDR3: TGTGCCATCAGGCAATTCAGGGACTACGAGCAGTACTTC. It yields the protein CAIRQFRDYEQYF.

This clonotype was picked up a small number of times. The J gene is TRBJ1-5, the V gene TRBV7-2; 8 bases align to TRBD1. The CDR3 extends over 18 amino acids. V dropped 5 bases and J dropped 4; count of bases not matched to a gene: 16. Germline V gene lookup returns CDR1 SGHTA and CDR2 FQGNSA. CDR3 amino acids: CASSKDRGQLSANQPQHF. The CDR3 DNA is TGTGCCAGCAGCAAAGACAGGGGTCAACTTTCAGCTAATCAGCCCCAGCATTTT.

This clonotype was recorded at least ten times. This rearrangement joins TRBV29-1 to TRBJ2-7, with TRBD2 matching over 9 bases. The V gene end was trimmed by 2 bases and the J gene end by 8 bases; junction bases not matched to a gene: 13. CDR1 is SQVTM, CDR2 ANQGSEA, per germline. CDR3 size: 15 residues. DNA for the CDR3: TGCAGCGTTGAAATGCGGGAGGGACTCAATTTGCAGCAGTACTTC. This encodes CSVEMREGLNLQQYF.

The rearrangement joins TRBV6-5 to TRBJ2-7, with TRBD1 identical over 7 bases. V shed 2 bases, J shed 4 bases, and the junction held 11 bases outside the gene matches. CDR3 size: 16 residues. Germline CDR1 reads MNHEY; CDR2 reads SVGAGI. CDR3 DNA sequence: TGTGCCAGCAGTTACCTCCAGGCAGGGGGTATGTACGAGCAGTACTTC. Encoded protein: CASSYLQAGGMYEQYF.